These T cell receptor beta chains were read from a single sample in a study of blood T cell repertoires in COVID-19. The table came from immunoSEQ multiplex PCR; TCRdb's copy has only in-frame clones and leaves some out. The sample has some 200,000 clones, 83% seen once. Specimen: PBMCs or T cells enriched from blood (not recorded which). The source of these receptors is a woman aged 45 to 65 who had been exposed to COVID-19. CDR3s include the opening cysteine and the closing phenylalanine or tryptophan. Each record gives: D gene, V gene, clone size, CDR3 length, J gene, CDR3 DNA, CDR3 protein. D genes are given only for firm matches. Clone size appears in some rows only: once, few, many, or a class for an expanded clone.

.	TRBV24-1	many	15	TRBJ2-1	TGTGCCACCAGTGATGTGGGAAGGGGCAGAGGAGAGCAGTTCTTC	CATSDVGRGRGEQFF
.	TRBV29-1	.	13	TRBJ1-3	TGCAGCGCCAGCGGGACCTTAGGCGGGCCCATATATTTT	CSASGTLGGPIYF
TRBD2	TRBV6-4	.	15	TRBJ2-3	TGTGCCAGCAGTCAGGGACTAGCGGATACAGATACGCAGTATTTT	CASSQGLADTDTQYF
TRBD1	TRBV11-2	.	16	TRBJ2-1	TGTGCCAGCAGCTTAGGCTTAGGGGGCGGGCTGAATGAGCAGTTCTTC	CASSLGLGGGLNEQFF
TRBD2	TRBV5-1	.	17	TRBJ2-1	TGCGCCAGCAGCTTGGATGTAGCGGGGGGGCTCGGCAATGAGCAGTTCTTC	CASSLDVAGGLGNEQFF
TRBD2	TRBV9	few	15	TRBJ2-3	TGTGCCAGCAGCGTTCGGGGGGTAACCACAGATACGCAGTATTTT	CASSVRGVTTDTQYF
TRBD2	TRBV3-1/TRBV3-2	.	16	TRBJ2-5	TGTGCCAGCAGCCCGGGGGGACTCGCTTTTCGGGAGACCCAGTACTTC	CASSPGGLAFRETQYF
TRBD2	TRBV9	.	16	TRBJ2-7	TGTGCCAGCAGCGTAGGCAAGACTAGCTCTTCCTACGAGCAGTACTTC	CASSVGKTSSSYEQYF
TRBD1	TRBV5-1	.	16	TRBJ1-2	TGCGCCAGCAGCTTGGCCGTGACAGGGTTTAGGAGTGGCTACACCTTC	CASSLAVTGFRSGYTF
.	TRBV2	.	13	TRBJ2-7	TGTGCCAGCAGTGACCAGGGCCCGTACGAGCAGTACTTC	CASSDQGPYEQYF
TRBD1	TRBV29-1	.	10	TRBJ2-1	TGCAGCACCCGGGACAGTGAGCAGTTCTTC	CSTRDSEQFF
.	TRBV18	once	15	TRBJ2-3	TGTGCCAGCTCACTGGACGCGGGGTCCACAGATACGCAGTATTTT	CASSLDAGSTDTQYF
TRBD2	TRBV7-2	few	15	TRBJ2-5	TGTGCCAGCAGCTCCCCGGGGGGGACCCAAGAGACCCAGTACTTC	CASSSPGGTQETQYF
.	TRBV28	.	13	TRBJ1-1	TGTGCCAGCAGTACCCCGGGGAACACTGAAGCTTTCTTT	CASSTPGNTEAFF
.	TRBV3-1/TRBV3-2	.	17	TRBJ2-6	TGTGCCAGCAGTCCCAGGACAGCAGCCTCTGGGGCCAACGTCCTGACTTTC	CASSPRTAASGANVLTF
.	TRBV10-3	.	12	TRBJ1-1	TGTGCCATCGGGGGGGTAAACACTGAAGCTTTCTTT	CAIGGVNTEAFF
TRBD1	TRBV5-1	.	16	TRBJ2-2	TGCGCCAGCAGCTTGGCCGGACAGGGATATGCCGGGGAGCTGTTTTTT	CASSLAGQGYAGELFF